This T cell receptor (beta chain) was obtained from a study of blood T cell repertoires in COVID-19. Sequencing was performed with immunoSEQ multiplex PCR; in TCRdb, only in-frame clones are kept and a portion is missing. In the table there are 100,000 to 140,000 clones, 85% to 95% of which are singletons. The V and J ends lost 5 bases and 3 bases respectively, with 13 bases between them. Germline lookup yields CDR1 LGHDT and CDR2 YNNKEL (reference sequence). This CDR3 is built from 14 residues. The genes are TRBV3-1 (or the pseudogene TRBV3-2) and TRBJ1-1; tentatively, D is TRBD1 (5 bases). This TCR came from a woman in her twenties or thirties with acute or convalescent COVID-19. The sample taken for sequencing was peripheral blood. CDR3 sequence: CASSTDPRDTEAFF. CDR3 in DNA: TGTGCCAGCAGCACGGACCCCAGGGACACTGAAGCTTTCTTT.